Listed below are T cell receptor beta chains from one sample, sequenced in a study of PD-L1 blockade in urothelial cancer. Only in-frame clones appear in the TCRdb table, and some are missing; sequencing was by immunoSEQ multiplex PCR. Of about 130,000 clones in the sample, around 88% are singletons; the top ten hold approximately 2.4%. Material: PBMCs, obtained around atezolizumab (anti-PD-L1) treatment. The receptors originated from a man aged 45 to 65 with urothelial cancer. CDR3s include the opening cysteine and the closing phenylalanine or tryptophan. The D gene is left open where the match is weak. A clone size is listed for some rows: how often the clone was seen (once, few, many), or a class if it is expanded.

d_call: TRBD2; v_call: TRBV18; j_call: TRBJ2-2; clone_size: NA; cdr3_nt: TGTGCCAGCTCACCAGAGTTAGCGGGAGCCGGCGGGGAGCTGTTTTTT; cdr3_aa: CASSPELAGAGGELFF
d_call: NA; v_call: TRBV10-3; j_call: TRBJ1-5; clone_size: NA; cdr3_nt: TGTGCCATCAGTGAGTCATCGGGGACTGGGAGCAATCAGCCCCAGCATTTT; cdr3_aa: CAISESSGTGSNQPQHF
d_call: NA; v_call: TRBV28; j_call: TRBJ2-4; clone_size: NA; cdr3_nt: TGTGCCAGCAGCACCTCGGAGGTGGCCAAAAACATTCAGTACTTC; cdr3_aa: CASSTSEVAKNIQYF
d_call: TRBD1; v_call: TRBV29-1; j_call: TRBJ2-5; clone_size: NA; cdr3_nt: TGCAGCGGCAGACAGGGAAGGGAGACCCAGTACTTC; cdr3_aa: CSGRQGRETQYF
d_call: NA; v_call: TRBV5-1; j_call: TRBJ1-3; clone_size: NA; cdr3_nt: TGCGCCAGCAGCTCTGTAGGGGCCATTACTGGAAACACCATATATTTT; cdr3_aa: CASSSVGAITGNTIYF
d_call: TRBD2; v_call: TRBV7-8; j_call: TRBJ2-1; clone_size: NA; cdr3_nt: TGTGCCAGCAGCTTAGAGGTTGGGTCTAGCGGGAGGGCCTACAATGAGCAGTTCTTC; cdr3_aa: CASSLEVGSSGRAYNEQFF
d_call: TRBD1; v_call: TRBV4-2; j_call: TRBJ2-7; clone_size: few; cdr3_nt: TGTGCCAGCAGCCAGGAGGGACAGGGGTCCTACGAGCAGTACTTC; cdr3_aa: CASSQEGQGSYEQYF
d_call: NA; v_call: TRBV6-6; j_call: TRBJ1-4; clone_size: NA; cdr3_nt: TGTGCCAGCAGTTACTCGGGGAGGAACGGGGAAAAACTGTTTTTT; cdr3_aa: CASSYSGRNGEKLFF
d_call: TRBD1; v_call: TRBV7-9; j_call: TRBJ1-2; clone_size: NA; cdr3_nt: TGTGCCAGCAGCTTGACAGGGGCGGCCTATGGCTACACCTTC; cdr3_aa: CASSLTGAAYGYTF
d_call: TRBD1; v_call: TRBV15; j_call: TRBJ2-3; clone_size: NA; cdr3_nt: TGTGCCACCAGCAGAGACCGACAGGGGATCGCAGATACGCAGTATTTT; cdr3_aa: CATSRDRQGIADTQYF
d_call: TRBD2; v_call: TRBV7-2; j_call: TRBJ2-4; clone_size: once; cdr3_nt: TGTGCCAGCAGCCAGGGACTAGCGGGAGCGCAAAACATTCAGTACTTC; cdr3_aa: CASSQGLAGAQNIQYF
d_call: NA; v_call: TRBV28; j_call: TRBJ1-1; clone_size: NA; cdr3_nt: TGTGCCAGCAGTTTACCTCCCCCGAACACTGAAGCTTTCTTT; cdr3_aa: CASSLPPPNTEAFF
d_call: TRBD1; v_call: TRBV28; j_call: TRBJ1-6; clone_size: NA; cdr3_nt: TGTGCCAGCAGTCGGGACAGAAATTCACCCCTCCACTTT; cdr3_aa: CASSRDRNSPLHF
d_call: TRBD1; v_call: TRBV7-2; j_call: TRBJ1-3; clone_size: NA; cdr3_nt: TGTGCCAGCGGAGGGCTAGGGGGCCCCTCCGGAAACACCATATATTTT; cdr3_aa: CASGGLGGPSGNTIYF
d_call: NA; v_call: TRBV6-1; j_call: TRBJ2-1; clone_size: NA; cdr3_nt: TGTGCCAGCAGTGTCATGAATGAGCAGTTCTTC; cdr3_aa: CASSVMNEQFF
d_call: NA; v_call: TRBV6-1; j_call: TRBJ1-2; clone_size: once; cdr3_nt: TGTGCCAGCAGCCCCGGCGCGGACTATGGCTACACCTTC; cdr3_aa: CASSPGADYGYTF
d_call: NA; v_call: TRBV28; j_call: TRBJ2-7; clone_size: NA; cdr3_nt: TGTGCCAGCAGTTTAGTTGGGGGGTCCTACGAGCAGTACTTC; cdr3_aa: CASSLVGGSYEQYF
d_call: TRBD2; v_call: TRBV27; j_call: TRBJ2-5; clone_size: few; cdr3_nt: TGTGCCTCCAAGGGAGGGCGCGAGTGGGAGACCCAGTACTTC; cdr3_aa: CASKGGREWETQYF
d_call: NA; v_call: TRBV6-1; j_call: TRBJ1-2; clone_size: NA; cdr3_nt: TGTGCCAGCAGTGAACAGAGTGGAGGCGTCTATGGCTACACCTTC; cdr3_aa: CASSEQSGGVYGYTF
d_call: TRBD2; v_call: TRBV7-9; j_call: TRBJ2-5; clone_size: NA; cdr3_nt: TGTGCCAGCAGCTCCCTAGGACTAGTGGAGACCCAGTACTTC; cdr3_aa: CASSSLGLVETQYF
d_call: TRBD2; v_call: TRBV25-1; j_call: TRBJ2-1; clone_size: NA; cdr3_nt: TGTGCCAGCTCAATAACTAGCGGGCCGCCCAATGAGCAGTTCTTC; cdr3_aa: CASSITSGPPNEQFF
d_call: TRBD2; v_call: TRBV29-1; j_call: TRBJ2-3; clone_size: NA; cdr3_nt: TGCAGCAGTAGCGGGAGCACAGATACGCAGTATTTT; cdr3_aa: CSSSGSTDTQYF
d_call: NA; v_call: TRBV2; j_call: TRBJ2-7; clone_size: NA; cdr3_nt: TGTGCCAGTACCAAGGGGGGGAGCTCCTACGAGCAGTACTTC; cdr3_aa: CASTKGGSSYEQYF
d_call: TRBD2; v_call: TRBV9; j_call: TRBJ2-1; clone_size: NA; cdr3_nt: TGTGCCAGCAGCGTAGCACCTAGCGGGACCCATGAGCAGTTCTTC; cdr3_aa: CASSVAPSGTHEQFF
d_call: NA; v_call: TRBV28; j_call: TRBJ1-3; clone_size: once; cdr3_nt: TGTGCCAGCAGAATTCAAGCCTCTGGAAACACCATATATTTT; cdr3_aa: CASRIQASGNTIYF
d_call: NA; v_call: TRBV28; j_call: TRBJ2-7; clone_size: NA; cdr3_nt: TGTGCCAGCAGTTTTGGAGTTTCGGGGGAGCAGTACTTC; cdr3_aa: CASSFGVSGEQYF
d_call: TRBD2; v_call: TRBV5-1; j_call: TRBJ2-5; clone_size: NA; cdr3_nt: TGCGCCAGCACGGCGGGAGGGGTTCAAGAGACCCAGTACTTC; cdr3_aa: CASTAGGVQETQYF
d_call: NA; v_call: TRBV19; j_call: TRBJ1-2; clone_size: NA; cdr3_nt: TGTGCCAGTCGCAGTAACGGGGTTGAAAGCTATGGCTACACCTTC; cdr3_aa: CASRSNGVESYGYTF
d_call: TRBD1; v_call: TRBV6-5; j_call: TRBJ1-1; clone_size: NA; cdr3_nt: TGTGCCAGCAGTCGTGACAGGGGGAACACTGAAGCTTTCTTT; cdr3_aa: CASSRDRGNTEAFF
d_call: TRBD1; v_call: TRBV19; j_call: TRBJ2-2; clone_size: NA; cdr3_nt: TGTGCCAGTAGTACATCCCTTTGGACAGGGGGACCCGGGGAGCTGTTTTTT; cdr3_aa: CASSTSLWTGGPGELFF
d_call: NA; v_call: TRBV7-8; j_call: TRBJ1-6; clone_size: NA; cdr3_nt: TGTGCCAGCAGCTTTTCGTTGGGGGCGAGCAATTCACCCCTCCACTTT; cdr3_aa: CASSFSLGASNSPLHF
d_call: NA; v_call: TRBV9; j_call: TRBJ2-5; clone_size: NA; cdr3_nt: TGTGCCAGCAGCGTAGGAGCCATAGCTACTGGGGAGACCCAGTACTTC; cdr3_aa: CASSVGAIATGETQYF
d_call: TRBD2; v_call: TRBV5-1; j_call: TRBJ2-1; clone_size: NA; cdr3_nt: TGCGCCAGCAGCAGCCGACTAGCGGGAGTAGGCTACAATGAGCAGTTCTTC; cdr3_aa: CASSSRLAGVGYNEQFF
d_call: NA; v_call: TRBV16; j_call: TRBJ1-5; clone_size: NA; cdr3_nt: TGTGCCAGCAGCCAGGTTTTCGGGAATCAGCCCCAGCATTTT; cdr3_aa: CASSQVFGNQPQHF
d_call: NA; v_call: TRBV6-1; j_call: TRBJ1-2; clone_size: NA; cdr3_nt: TGTGCCAGCAGTGAAGCGCACGAGATGAGCGGCTACACCTTC; cdr3_aa: CASSEAHEMSGYTF
d_call: NA; v_call: TRBV14; j_call: TRBJ1-1; clone_size: few; cdr3_nt: TGTGCCAGCAGTCGAACCTTTGGGAGCACTGAAGCTTTCTTT; cdr3_aa: CASSRTFGSTEAFF